This T cell receptor (beta chain) comes out of a study of shared clonotypes between healthy human individuals. Study summary: CD8 memory received one plate per donor, CD8 naive two, CD4 memory three and CD4 naive three.

V lost 6 bases and J lost 0, with 21 bases in between. Germline CDR1 and CDR2: SEHNR and FQNEAQ (reference sequence). The CDR3 contains 19 residues. TCRdb's table, derived via immunoSEQ multiplex PCR, lists solely in-frame clones and lacks some. The sample yields about 1.5 million clones, 95% to 99% seen once. Sequenced: naive CD4+ T cells sorted from blood. Regarding subset: CD45RA+ positively selected. This chain links TRBV7-9 with TRBJ2-6, with D unresolved. This TCR was recovered from a man aged 25-45 years in good health. The CDR3 protein is CASRPKPGPPSSGANVLTF. CDR3 DNA sequence: TGTGCCAGCAGGCCAAAACCGGGCCCTCCGAGCTCTGGGGCCAACGTCCTGACTTTC.